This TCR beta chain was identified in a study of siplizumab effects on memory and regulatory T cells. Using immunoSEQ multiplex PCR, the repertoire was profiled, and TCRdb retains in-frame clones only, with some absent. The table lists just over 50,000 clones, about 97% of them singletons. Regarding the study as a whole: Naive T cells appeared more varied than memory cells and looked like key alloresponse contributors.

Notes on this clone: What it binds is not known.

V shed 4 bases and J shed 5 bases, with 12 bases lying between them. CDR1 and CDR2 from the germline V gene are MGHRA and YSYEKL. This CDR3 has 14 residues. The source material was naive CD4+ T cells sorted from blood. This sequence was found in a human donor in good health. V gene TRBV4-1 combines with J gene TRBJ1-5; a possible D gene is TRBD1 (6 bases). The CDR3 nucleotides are TGCGCCAGCAGCCGAGAGGGGGGGGATCAGCCCCAGCATTTT. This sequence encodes CASSREGGDQPQHF.